The 4 T cell receptor beta chains in this list originate from one sample, sequenced in a study of blood T cells in healthy people across ages. Using a J-beta primer mix together with a sample-barcoded 5' primer, a second PCR was run for roughly 6 to 12 cycles. TCRdb reanalysed the 5' RACE reads using MiXCR and keeps one entry per CDR3 protein. The table includes hundreds of thousands of distinct CDR3 sequences, roughly 50% detected once. Sequenced sample: blood. Receptors were obtained from a man in his forties in good health.

V is TRBV3-1 and J is TRBJ2-3, with a possible D match to TRBD2 (6 bases). The CDR3 is made up of 17 amino acids. The germline gives CDR1 LGHDT, CDR2 YNNKEL (reference sequence). The V gene lost 4 bases and the J gene lost 3 bases, with 20 bases spanning the gap. Here the CDR3 DNA reads TGTGCCAGCAGCCCGAGCACCTTAGCGGAGGGGACAGATACGCAGTATTTT. Encoded protein: CASSPSTLAEGTDTQYF.

This clonotype was observed a handful of times. The V and J genes are TRBV30 and TRBJ2-7, with 12 bases fitting TRBD2. CDR3 length: 14 amino acids. Trimming took 1 base from V and 7 from J; bases not matched to a gene: 5. CDR1 is GTSNPN, CDR2 SVGIG, per germline (reference sequence). In DNA, the CDR3 is TGTGCCTGGAGTGGCACTAGCGGGGGGTCGGAGCAGTACTTC. This codes for CAWSGTSGGSEQYF.

The rearrangement uses TRBV6-6 and TRBJ1-5, with TRBD1 as a possible D gene (5 bases). Germline V gene sequence: CDR1 MNHNY, CDR2 SVGAGI (reference sequence). The CDR3 is made up of 12 amino acids. DNA for the CDR3: TGTGCTACCGCAGGGACCAATCAGCCCCAGCATTTT. Translated, it gives CATAGTNQPQHF.

The chain is built from TRBV28 and TRBJ2-7; 14 positions match TRBD2. The V gene's germline CDR1 is MDHEN and CDR2 SYDVKM. After removal of 7 bases from V and 7 bases from J, the junction contained 21 bases not matched to a gene. This CDR3 has 19 amino acids. The CDR3 nucleotides read TGTGCCAGCACTGTTGGGAGACTAGCGGGAGGGTGGTCCTACAATGAGCAGTACTTC. Translated: CASTVGRLAGGWSYNEQYF. Using reference TRBV28 and TRBJ2-7 for the parts outside the CDR3, the full variable domain is DVKVTQSSRYLVKRTGEKVFLECVQDMDHENMFWYRQDPGLGLRLIYFSYDVKMKEKGDIPEGYSVSREKKERFSLILESASTNQTSMYLCASTVGRLAGGWSYNEQYFGPGTRLTVT.